These T cell receptor beta chains were read from a single sample in a study of blood T cell repertoires in COVID-19. Clones were read by immunoSEQ multiplex PCR, and TCRdb kept only the in-frame ones, dropping some. In the table there are 150,000 to 200,000 clones, about four fifths of which are singletons. Sequenced sample: peripheral blood. These receptor sequences come from a woman older than 75 with COVID-19, enrolled during active disease. Both conserved end residues are part of each CDR3.

v_call cdr3_aa
TRBV15 CATSRDRASLKFF
TRBV3-1/TRBV3-2 CASSPGHSTNEQFF
TRBV6-4 CASSGKGSYEQYF
TRBV4-3 CASSQGTGSSYEQYF
TRBV9 CASSKTGTSGRGGSYNEQFF
TRBV28 CASSAAGVEWNEQFF
TRBV4-1 CASSQETSGTYEQYF
TRBV19 CASRQWIYGYTF
TRBV2 CASRQGSSTDTQYF
TRBV2 CASSESRGRETQYF
TRBV24-1 CATRGQGSYNEQFF
TRBV7-8 CASSPQETQYF
TRBV6-6 CASSYSIGDSPLHF
TRBV19 CASSIVVTGHETQYF
TRBV11-1 CASSKAGAGYNEQFF
TRBV27 CASSIRGDTQYF
TRBV28 CASTPGGGNQPQHF